This T cell receptor beta chain is drawn from a study of siplizumab effects on memory and regulatory T cells. General study results and limits: Researchers did not confirm the suppressive function of proliferating Tregs from siplizumab cultures. Alloreactive sequences traceable to unstimulated CD4+ memory cells declined significantly under siplizumab.

The sample holds one count of this clone. What it binds is unknown. Only in-frame clones appear in the TCRdb table, and some are missing; sequencing was by immunoSEQ multiplex PCR. The profile shows around 86,000 clones, about 93% of them singletons. The sequence derives from a human donor in good health. The sequenced material came from non-Treg CD4+ T cells sorted from blood.

The CDR3 DNA sequence: TGTGCCAGCTCCGCGCTGGGCGCAGCAACTAATGAAAAACTGTTTTTT. It codes for CASSALGAATNEKLFF. The chain is built from TRBV18 and TRBJ1-4; D call uncertain. The CDR3 is 16 residues long. Germline assignment: CDR1 KGHSH and CDR2 LQKENI. The V and J ends lost 6 bases and 0 bases respectively, with 14 bases between them.